Listed below are T cell receptor beta chains from one sample, sequenced in a study of cytomegalovirus exposure and HLA in healthy donors. Clones were sequenced by immunoSEQ multiplex PCR, and TCRdb holds only the in-frame ones, with some missing. The table shows under 250,000 clones, with about 86% occurring only once. The sequenced sample consisted of PBMCs. The receptors derive from a woman aged 60 to 75 in good health and CMV-seropositive. Each CDR3 is given with its conserved first and last residue. The D gene is left open where the match is weak. Clone sizes are given selectively: once, few, many, or a class where the clone is expanded.

CDR3aa | CDR3nt | abundance | j_gene | d_gene | v_gene
CASRGDGGSYNEQFF | TGTGCCAGCAGAGGAGACGGGGGCTCCTACAATGAGCAGTTCTTC | NA | TRBJ2-1 | NA | TRBV6-5
CASSLSGQGYGYTF | TGTGCCAGCAGTTTATCGGGACAGGGATATGGCTACACCTTC | NA | TRBJ1-2 | TRBD1 | TRBV27
CASSLRTGEAFF | TGTGCCAGCAGCTTGAGGACAGGTGAAGCTTTCTTT | NA | TRBJ1-1 | TRBD1 | TRBV5-4
CASGLPRDEKLFF | TGTGCCAGCGGTCTTCCGAGGGATGAAAAACTGTTTTTT | few | TRBJ1-4 | NA | TRBV7-9
CASSLIGGQGVAFF | TGTGCCAGCAGCTTAATTGGGGGACAGGGGGTGGCTTTCTTT | NA | TRBJ1-1 | TRBD1 | TRBV7-2
CARSGGGGATEAFF | TGTGCCAGAAGCGGTGGGGGAGGGGCCACTGAAGCTTTCTTT | once | TRBJ1-1 | NA | TRBV5-3
CASDRGTQEQYF | TGTGCCAGCGACCGCGGGACCCAAGAGCAGTACTTC | few | TRBJ2-7 | NA | TRBV7-9
CASSSFDGDRGDGYTF | TGTGCCAGCAGCTCCTTTGATGGGGACAGGGGAGATGGCTACACCTTC | NA | TRBJ1-2 | TRBD1 | TRBV5-4
CASSIRAPNIAYEQYF | TGTGCCAGTAGTATCAGGGCTCCTAACATCGCCTACGAGCAGTACTTC | few | TRBJ2-7 | NA | TRBV19
CASSQAGTDTQYF | TGTGCCAGCAGCCAAGCGGGAACAGATACGCAGTATTTT | NA | TRBJ2-3 | TRBD2 | TRBV9
CASSVDPGASGNTIYF | TGTGCCAGCAGCGTAGACCCAGGGGCCTCTGGAAACACCATATATTTT | few | TRBJ1-3 | NA | TRBV9
CAIGPGGTNQPQHF | TGTGCCATCGGACCGGGAGGAACTAATCAGCCCCAGCATTTT | NA | TRBJ1-5 | NA | TRBV10-3
CASSLNRAGYTF | TGTGCCAGCAGCCTCAACAGGGCCGGCTACACCTTC | few | TRBJ1-2 | NA | TRBV14
CVSSVLAGEGTQYF | TGTGTCAGCAGCGTTTTAGCGGGAGAGGGGACCCAGTACTTC | NA | TRBJ2-5 | TRBD2 | TRBV9
CASSWAPGAPPYEQYF | TGCGCCAGCAGCTGGGCCCCAGGTGCCCCACCCTACGAGCAGTACTTC | NA | TRBJ2-7 | NA | TRBV5-1
CAIKADSSYNEQFF | TGTGCCATCAAGGCGGACAGCTCCTACAATGAGCAGTTCTTC | NA | TRBJ2-1 | NA | TRBV10-3
CASGRSGLADTQYF | TGTGCTAGTGGCCGTAGCGGGCTAGCGGATACGCAGTATTTT | many | TRBJ2-3 | TRBD2 | TRBV12-5
CASSLLRGSEAFF | TGTGCCAGCAGTTTACTCAGGGGATCTGAAGCTTTCTTT | NA | TRBJ1-1 | NA | TRBV28
CASTGTVFYGYTF | TGTGCCAGTACGGGGACAGTATTTTATGGCTACACCTTC | few | TRBJ1-2 | TRBD1 | TRBV19
CASRLAGNSGANVLTF | TGTGCCAGCAGACTAGCGGGCAACTCTGGGGCCAACGTCCTGACTTTC | NA | TRBJ2-6 | TRBD2 | TRBV5-6
CASSNRQGAGNTIYF | TGTGCCAGCAGTAACAGACAGGGGGCTGGAAACACCATATATTTT | NA | TRBJ1-3 | TRBD1 | TRBV6-6
CASSESGPGANVLTF | TGTGCCAGCAGTGAATCAGGTCCCGGGGCCAACGTCCTGACTTTC | NA | TRBJ2-6 | NA | TRBV6-1
CASKHYPGQGYEQYF | TGTGCCAGCAAGCATTACCCGGGACAGGGATACGAGCAGTACTTC | NA | TRBJ2-7 | TRBD1 | TRBV6-5
CASSPPGLHTGELFF | TGTGCCAGCTCACCCCCGGGACTCCACACCGGGGAGCTGTTTTTT | NA | TRBJ2-2 | NA | TRBV18
CAVRGREEGGYTF | TGTGCCGTCCGCGGAAGGGAGGAAGGGGGCTACACCTTC | few | TRBJ1-2 | NA | TRBV7-9
CASSSTGGDEKLFF | TGTGCCAGCAGCTCGACAGGGGGTGATGAAAAACTGTTTTTT | NA | TRBJ1-4 | TRBD1 | TRBV7-2
CASSSRTGEEDTQYF | TGTGCCAGCAGCAGCAGGACAGGGGAAGAAGATACGCAGTATTTT | NA | TRBJ2-3 | TRBD1 | TRBV7-9
CASSGSGGSYNEQFF | TGCGCCAGCAGCGGGAGCGGGGGGTCCTACAATGAGCAGTTCTTC | few | TRBJ2-1 | TRBD2 | TRBV5-1